The subject of this entry is one T cell receptor beta chain. Only in-frame clones appear in the TCRdb table, and some are missing; sequencing was by immunoSEQ multiplex PCR. The profile shows about 86,000 clones, around 88% of them singletons. The CDR3 totals 13 residues. V lost 5 bases and J 11 bases, leaving 17 bases between the germline ends. Germline V gene lookup returns CDR1 PRHDT and CDR2 FYEKMQ (reference sequence). The data are from a study of OX40 agonist ivuxolimab in advanced cancers. Study-wide background: The patients' treatment was ivuxolimab, an agonistic anti-OX40 (CD134) antibody. Those treated in dose escalation had hepatocellular carcinoma, melanoma, renal cell cancer or head and neck cancer.

This specimen was CD4+ or CD8+ T cells sorted from blood, taken in a trial of the OX40 agonist ivuxolimab. The sequence was collected from an adult with an advanced solid tumor such as melanoma, head and neck, liver or kidney cancer. The rearrangement uses TRBV13 and TRBJ2-3, with a weak D call TRBD2 (6 bases). The CDR3 here is CASSPIGRGEQYF. Here the CDR3 DNA reads TGTGCCAGCAGCCCCATCGGGCGCGGGGAGCAGTATTTT.